This T cell receptor beta chain comes out of a study of T cell responses to AZD1222 COVID-19 vaccine. Whole-study findings and limits: Baseline antibody screening turned up just 6 or 7 seropositive AZD1222 recipients.

Germline trimming cut 2 bases from V and 3 bases from J; bases unmatched to any gene: 12. Germline CDR1 SGHNT, CDR2 YENEEA. The length of the CDR3 is 17 residues. This table comes from immunoSEQ multiplex PCR, and its TCRdb copy is limited to in-frame clones, with some not included. The sample has more than 95,000 clones; roughly 82% are singletons. As regards this clone: Its antigen is currently unknown.

The receptor's source is an adult in good health. V and J are TRBV11-3 and TRBJ1-1; TRBD1 matches 7 bases. The sequencing here drew on peripheral blood, taken on day 0 of AZD1222 vaccination. CDR3 sequence reads: CASSLPDRDSLYTEAFF. In nucleotides, the CDR3 is TGTGCCAGCAGCTTACCCGATCGGGACAGCCTATACACTGAAGCTTTCTTT.